This T cell receptor beta chain derives from a study of cytomegalovirus exposure and HLA in healthy donors. In the PCR, 60 Vbeta and 13 Jbeta primers were used. Sequenced by immunoSEQ multiplex PCR; TCRdb stores in-frame clones only, minus some. This sample's table reports about 150,000 clones. Points on this clone: Its antigen is still unknown.

The germline V and J ends were trimmed by 1 base and 1 base, with 16 bases remaining between them. The CDR3 is 17 amino acids. Germline V gene sequence: CDR1 SGHTA, CDR2 FQGNSA. Findings and limits, study-wide: Excluded: some indistinguishable V segments such as TRBV6-2 and TRBV6-3. Rare sequences made up most TCRs, while some public TCRs were found in many donors. Presence/absence results assume similar sequencing depth per donor, which may not hold.

Sequenced input: PBMCs. The source of this sequence is a woman in her fifties or sixties in good health and CMV-seronegative. This rearrangement joins TRBV7-2 to TRBJ1-1; D uncertain. CDR3 sequence (DNA): TGTGCCAGCAGCTTAGTGGCTAACCGACACCGGAACACTGAAGCTTTCTTT. Translated, it gives CASSLVANRHRNTEAFF. Combining the CDR3 with reference TRBV7-2 and TRBJ1-1 gives the whole variable domain GAGVSQSPSNKVTEKGKDVELRCDPISGHTALYWYRQSLGQGLEFLIYFQGNSAPDKSGLPSDRFSAERTGGSVSTLTIQRTQQEDSAVYLCASSLVANRHRNTEAFFGQGTRLTVV.